A selection of T cell receptor beta chains follows, all from one sample in a study of blood T cell repertoires in COVID-19. Clones were read by immunoSEQ multiplex PCR, and TCRdb kept only the in-frame ones, dropping some. The data contain approximately 140,000 clones, around 76% of them seen just once; the ten biggest clones take up around 14%. The material sequenced was peripheral blood. These TCRs come from a man older than 75 with acute or convalescent COVID-19. CDR3s include the opening cysteine and the closing phenylalanine or tryptophan. The D gene is left open where the match is weak. The size field is filled for only some rows; it gives once, few, many or a size class.

>many|TRBJ2-5|TRBV2|TRBD2
TGTGCCAGCAGTGAGGGGAGTAGCGGGGTAACCCAGTACTTC
CASSEGSSGVTQYF
>.|TRBJ2-2|TRBV19|.
TGTGCCAGTACCGCCAGCCCATACAGGACGGCCACCGGGGAGCTGTTTTTT
CASTASPYRTATGELFF
>once|TRBJ1-2|TRBV7-2|.
TGTGCCAGCAGCTCACCGCCCTCACGGGTCGGATTC
CASSSPPSRVGF
>.|TRBJ1-2|TRBV29-1|.
TGCAGTGACAGAACAGGATCTCTTAATGGCTACACCTTC
CSDRTGSLNGYTF
>.|TRBJ2-2|TRBV28|TRBD1
TGTGCCGGGCAGGGGGCTCATGATCCCGGGGAGCTGTTTTTT
CAGQGAHDPGELFF
>.|TRBJ2-3|TRBV5-1|TRBD2
TGCGCCAGCAGCTTAGCGGGGGCAGCCACAGATACGCAGTATTTT
CASSLAGAATDTQYF
>.|TRBJ1-6|TRBV29-1|.
TGCAGCGTTCGTCAACAGCTTAATTCACCCCTCCACTTT
CSVRQQLNSPLHF
>.|TRBJ1-1|TRBV9|.
TGTGCCAGCAGCCCCCGCTTCGGGGGGAACACTGAAGCTTTCTTT
CASSPRFGGNTEAFF
>.|TRBJ1-1|TRBV7-3|.
TGTGCCAGCAGCTTAAGGGGGCACACTGAAGCTTTCTTT
CASSLRGHTEAFF
>.|TRBJ1-5|TRBV28|TRBD1
TGTGCCAGCATGTTGACAGGGGCAAGGCAGCCCCAGCATTTT
CASMLTGARQPQHF
>.|TRBJ1-2|TRBV20-1|.
TGCAGTGCTAGTCCTCCCCTCGGGGGAAACTATGGCTACACCTTC
CSASPPLGGNYGYTF
>once|TRBJ1-5|TRBV10-3|.
TGTGCCATCAGTGAGACAGGTCAGATGGGTCAGCCCCAGCATTTT
CAISETGQMGQPQHF
>few|TRBJ2-3|TRBV5-5|.
TGTGCCAGCAGCGACATCTCCGATACGCAGTATTTT
CASSDISDTQYF
>.|TRBJ2-7|TRBV28|TRBD2
TGTGCCAGCAGCCGTTTTTTCGGGGGGGCCCACGAGCAGTACTTC
CASSRFFGGAHEQYF
>.|TRBJ1-5|TRBV4-3|.
TGCGCCAGCAGCAAAGACCTCGGGAATATGGATCAGCCCCAGCATTTT
CASSKDLGNMDQPQHF
>once|TRBJ2-7|TRBV18|.
TGTGCCAGCTCTCCGGGAAGGGACGAGCAGTACTTC
CASSPGRDEQYF
>.|TRBJ2-7|TRBV27|TRBD2
TGTGCCAGCAGGTCCGGCGGGGGTTGGGCCTACGAGCAGTACTTC
CASRSGGGWAYEQYF
>.|TRBJ2-7|TRBV2|.
TGTGCCGGGGGCCAGGGCTACGAGCAGTACTTC
CAGGQGYEQYF
>.|TRBJ2-7|TRBV27|TRBD1
TGTGCCAGCAGACGGACAGGGTCCCTCAACTTGTACGAGCAGTACTTC
CASRRTGSLNLYEQYF
>.|TRBJ1-1|TRBV6-6|.
TGTGCCAGTTACGGCGGGGGGGACACTGAAGCTTTCTTT
CASYGGGDTEAFF